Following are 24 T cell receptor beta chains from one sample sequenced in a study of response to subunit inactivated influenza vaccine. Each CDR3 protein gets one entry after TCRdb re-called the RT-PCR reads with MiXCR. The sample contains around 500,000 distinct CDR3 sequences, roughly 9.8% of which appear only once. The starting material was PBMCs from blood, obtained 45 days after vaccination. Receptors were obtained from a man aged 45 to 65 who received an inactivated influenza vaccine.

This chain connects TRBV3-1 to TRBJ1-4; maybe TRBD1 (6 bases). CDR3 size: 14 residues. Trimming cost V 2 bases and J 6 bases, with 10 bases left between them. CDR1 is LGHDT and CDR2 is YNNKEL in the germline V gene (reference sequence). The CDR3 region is CASSQTGTDEKLFF. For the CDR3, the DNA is TGTGCCAGCAGCCAAACAGGGACCGATGAAAAACTGTTTTTT.

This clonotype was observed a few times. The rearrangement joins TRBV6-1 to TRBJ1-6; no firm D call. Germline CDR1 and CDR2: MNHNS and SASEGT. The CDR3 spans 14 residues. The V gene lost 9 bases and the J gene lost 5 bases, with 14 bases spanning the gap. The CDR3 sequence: CASASEHHNSPLHF. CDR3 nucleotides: TGTGCCAGTGCAAGCGAGCACCATAATTCACCCCTCCACTTT.

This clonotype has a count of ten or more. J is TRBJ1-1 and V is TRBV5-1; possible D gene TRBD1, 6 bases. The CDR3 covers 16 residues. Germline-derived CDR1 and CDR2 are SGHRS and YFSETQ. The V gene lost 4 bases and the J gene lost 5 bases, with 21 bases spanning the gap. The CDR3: CASSAPWGGSGTEAFF. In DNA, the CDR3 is TGCGCCAGCAGCGCGCCCTGGGGGGGCTCGGGGACTGAAGCTTTCTTT.

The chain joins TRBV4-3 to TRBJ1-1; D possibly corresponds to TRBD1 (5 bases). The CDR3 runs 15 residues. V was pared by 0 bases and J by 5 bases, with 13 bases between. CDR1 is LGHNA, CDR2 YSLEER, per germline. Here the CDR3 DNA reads TGCGCCAGCAGCCAAGATGTCCCAGGGCGGACTGAAGCTTTCTTT. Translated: CASSQDVPGRTEAFF.

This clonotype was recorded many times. The CDR3 spells CASSPLSGGAYDEQFF. In DNA, the CDR3 is TGTGCCAGCAGCCCGTTAAGCGGGGGGGCTTACGATGAGCAGTTCTTC. J is TRBJ2-1 and V is TRBV7-2, with 10 bases identical to TRBD2. Germline assignment: CDR1 SGHTA and CDR2 FQGNSA. V was clipped by 5 bases and J by 8 bases; unmatched bases: 12. The CDR3 extends over 16 amino acids.

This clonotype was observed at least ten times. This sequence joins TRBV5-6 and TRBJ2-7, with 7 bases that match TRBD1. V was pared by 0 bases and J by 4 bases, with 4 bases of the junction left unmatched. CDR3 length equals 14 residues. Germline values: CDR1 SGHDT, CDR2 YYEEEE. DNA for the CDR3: TGTGCCAGCAGCTTGGATAACAGGGGTTACGAGCAGTACTTC. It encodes CASSLDNRGYEQYF.

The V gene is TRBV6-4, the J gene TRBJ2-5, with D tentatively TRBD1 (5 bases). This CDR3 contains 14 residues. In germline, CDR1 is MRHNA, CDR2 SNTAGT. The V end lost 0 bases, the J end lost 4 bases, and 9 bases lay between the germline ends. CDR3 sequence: CASSDSAGSETQYF. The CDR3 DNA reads TGTGCCAGCAGTGACTCGGCAGGGTCAGAGACCCAGTACTTC.

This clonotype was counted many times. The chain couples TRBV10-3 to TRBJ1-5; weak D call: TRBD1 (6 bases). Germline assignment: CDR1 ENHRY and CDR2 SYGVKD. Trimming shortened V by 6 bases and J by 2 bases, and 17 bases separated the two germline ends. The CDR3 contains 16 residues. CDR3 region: CAISHAPGAGNQPQHF. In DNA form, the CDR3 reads TGTGCCATCAGCCACGCTCCGGGGGCGGGCAATCAGCCCCAGCATTTT.

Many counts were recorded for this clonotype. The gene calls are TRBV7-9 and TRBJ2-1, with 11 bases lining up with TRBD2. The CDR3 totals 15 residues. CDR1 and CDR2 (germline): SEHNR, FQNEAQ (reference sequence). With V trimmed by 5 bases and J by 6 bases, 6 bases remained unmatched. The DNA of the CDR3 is TGTGCCAGCAGCCCTTTAGCGGGAGGGGCCAATGAGCAGTTCTTC. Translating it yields CASSPLAGGANEQFF.

The CDR3 nucleotides are TGTGCCAGCAGCTTAGAACTAGCGCGGAACACCGGGGAGCTGTTTTTT. Amino acids: CASSLELARNTGELFF. The chain combines TRBV7-2 with TRBJ2-2, with 7 bases that match TRBD2. V trimming: 1 base; J trimming: 1 base; junction bases outside the gene matches: 3. This CDR3 has 16 amino acids. Germline loops: CDR1 SGHTA, CDR2 FQGNSA. The variable domain in full, with the rest retrieved from reference TRBV7-2 and TRBJ2-2, is GAGVSQSPSNKVTEKGKDVELRCDPISGHTALYWYRQSLGQGLEFLIYFQGNSAPDKSGLPSDRFSAERTGGSVSTLTIQRTQQEDSAVYLCASSLELARNTGELFFGEGSRLTVL.

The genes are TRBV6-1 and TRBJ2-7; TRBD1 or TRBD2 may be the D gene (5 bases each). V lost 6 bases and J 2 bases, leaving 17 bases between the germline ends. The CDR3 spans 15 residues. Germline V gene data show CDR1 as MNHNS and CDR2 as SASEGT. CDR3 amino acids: CASSKADTPTYEQYF. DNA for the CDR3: TGTGCCAGCAGCAAAGCGGACACTCCTACCTACGAGCAGTACTTC.

This chain's CDR3 is CASSLIGRPLYF. Written as DNA, the CDR3 is TGTGCCAGCAGTTTAATAGGACGGCCACTGTACTTC. This chain connects TRBV28 to TRBJ2-7; D is unresolved. In germline, CDR1 is MDHEN, CDR2 SYDVKM. CDR3 length: 12 amino acids. The germline V and J ends were trimmed by 2 bases and 12 bases, with 14 bases remaining between them. The full variable domain, with the rest looked up from reference TRBV28 and TRBJ2-7, is DVKVTQSSRYLVKRTGEKVFLECVQDMDHENMFWYRQDPGLGLRLIYFSYDVKMKEKGDIPEGYSVSREKKERFSLILESASTNQTSMYLCASSLIGRPLYFGPGTRLTVT.

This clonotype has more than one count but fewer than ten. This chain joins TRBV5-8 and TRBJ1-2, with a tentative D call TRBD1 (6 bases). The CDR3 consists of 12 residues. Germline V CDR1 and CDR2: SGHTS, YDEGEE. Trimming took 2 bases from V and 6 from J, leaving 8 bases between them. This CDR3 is CASSFRGHGYTF. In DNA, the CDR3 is TGTGCCAGCAGCTTTCGGGGGCATGGCTACACCTTC.

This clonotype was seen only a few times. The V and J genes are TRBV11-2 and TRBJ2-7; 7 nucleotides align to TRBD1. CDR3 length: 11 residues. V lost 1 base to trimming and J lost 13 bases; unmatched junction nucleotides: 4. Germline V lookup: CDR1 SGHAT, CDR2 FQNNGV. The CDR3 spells CASSLVGTVYF. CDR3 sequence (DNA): TGTGCCAGCAGCTTAGTAGGGACAGTTTACTTC.

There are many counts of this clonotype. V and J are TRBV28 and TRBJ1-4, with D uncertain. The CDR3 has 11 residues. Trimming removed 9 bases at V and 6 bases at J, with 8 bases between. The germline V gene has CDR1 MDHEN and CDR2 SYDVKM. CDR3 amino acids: CASHRDEKLFF. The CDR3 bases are TGTGCCAGTCATAGGGATGAAAAACTGTTTTTT.

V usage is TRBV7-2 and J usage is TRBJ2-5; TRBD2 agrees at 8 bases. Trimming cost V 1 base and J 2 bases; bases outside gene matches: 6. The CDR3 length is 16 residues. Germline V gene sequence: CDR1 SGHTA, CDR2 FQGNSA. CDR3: CASSLEREGLQETQYF. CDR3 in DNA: TGTGCCAGCAGCTTAGAACGGGAGGGCCTTCAAGAGACCCAGTACTTC.

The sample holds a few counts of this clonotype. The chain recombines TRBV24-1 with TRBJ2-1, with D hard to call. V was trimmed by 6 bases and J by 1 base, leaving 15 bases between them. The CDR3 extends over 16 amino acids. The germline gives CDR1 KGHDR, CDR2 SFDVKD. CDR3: CATSSNRLPSYNEQFF. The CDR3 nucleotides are TGTGCCACCAGTTCGAACCGCCTCCCTTCCTACAATGAGCAGTTCTTC.

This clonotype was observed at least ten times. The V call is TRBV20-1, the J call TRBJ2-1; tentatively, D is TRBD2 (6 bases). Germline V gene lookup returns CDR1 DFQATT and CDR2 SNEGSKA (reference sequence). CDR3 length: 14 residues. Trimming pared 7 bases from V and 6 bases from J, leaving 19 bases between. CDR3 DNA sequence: TGCAGTGGTAAGGGACTCCGGGGTGTCAATGAGCAGTTCTTC. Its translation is CSGKGLRGVNEQFF.

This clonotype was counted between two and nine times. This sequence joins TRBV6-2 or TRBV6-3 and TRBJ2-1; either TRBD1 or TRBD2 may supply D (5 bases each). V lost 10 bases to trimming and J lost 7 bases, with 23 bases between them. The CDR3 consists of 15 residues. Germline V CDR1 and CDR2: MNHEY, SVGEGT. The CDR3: CATASGGALGNEQFF. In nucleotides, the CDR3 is TGTGCCACCGCTTCTGGGGGAGCGCTTGGGAATGAGCAGTTCTTC.

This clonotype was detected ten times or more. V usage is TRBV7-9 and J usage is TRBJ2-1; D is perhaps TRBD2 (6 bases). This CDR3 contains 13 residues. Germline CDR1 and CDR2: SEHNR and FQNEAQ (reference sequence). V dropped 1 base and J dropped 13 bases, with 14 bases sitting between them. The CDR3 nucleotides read TGTGCCAGCAGCTTAGAATGGGGGGATCATCAGTTCTTC. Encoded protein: CASSLEWGDHQFF.

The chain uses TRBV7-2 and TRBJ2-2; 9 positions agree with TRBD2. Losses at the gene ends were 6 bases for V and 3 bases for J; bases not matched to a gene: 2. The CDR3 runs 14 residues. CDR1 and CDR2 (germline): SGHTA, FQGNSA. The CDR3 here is CASRREGHTGELFF. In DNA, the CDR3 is TGTGCCAGCAGGCGGGAGGGCCACACCGGGGAGCTGTTTTTT. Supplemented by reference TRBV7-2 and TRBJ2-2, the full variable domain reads GAGVSQSPSNKVTEKGKDVELRCDPISGHTALYWYRQSLGQGLEFLIYFQGNSAPDKSGLPSDRFSAERTGGSVSTLTIQRTQQEDSAVYLCASRREGHTGELFFGEGSRLTVL.

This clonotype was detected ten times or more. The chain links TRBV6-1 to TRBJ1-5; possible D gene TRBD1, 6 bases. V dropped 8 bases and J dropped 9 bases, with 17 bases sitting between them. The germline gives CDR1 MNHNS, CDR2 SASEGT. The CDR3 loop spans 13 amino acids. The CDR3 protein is CASHASPGAPQHF. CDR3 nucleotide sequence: TGTGCCAGCCATGCATCCCCAGGGGCGCCCCAGCATTTT.

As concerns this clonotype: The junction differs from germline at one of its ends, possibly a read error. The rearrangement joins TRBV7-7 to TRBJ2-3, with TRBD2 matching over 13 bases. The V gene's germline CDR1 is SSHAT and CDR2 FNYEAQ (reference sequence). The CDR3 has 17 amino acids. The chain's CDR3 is CASSPLAGGPVTDTQYF. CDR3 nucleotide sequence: TGTGCTAGCAGTCCACTAGCGGGGGGGCCGGTCACAGATACGCAGTATTTT.

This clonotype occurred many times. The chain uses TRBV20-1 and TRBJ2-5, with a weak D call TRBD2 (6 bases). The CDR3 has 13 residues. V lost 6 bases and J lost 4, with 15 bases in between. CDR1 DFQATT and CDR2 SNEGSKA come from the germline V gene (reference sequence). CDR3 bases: TGCAGTGCCACGGGACTGACGCGAGAGACCCAGTACTTC. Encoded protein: CSATGLTRETQYF.